The 15 T cell receptor beta chains presented below share a single source sample, sequenced in a study of T cell changes during pregnancy in multiple sclerosis. Measured with immunoSEQ multiplex PCR; TCRdb has only the in-frame clones, and not every one. The sample lists roughly 87,000 clones; about 89% were seen once. The specimen comprised PBMCs, sampled in the first trimester of pregnancy. These receptors originate from a female donor in good health, serving as a control in a pregnancy study. Some clones in this sample may be carry-over from other donors' samples.

V and J are TRBV5-4 and TRBJ2-1; a possible D gene is TRBD2 (5 bases). The CDR3 has 17 residues. V was cut by 1 base and J by 0 bases, with 14 bases left in between. From germline, CDR1 is SGHNT and CDR2 YYREEE (reference sequence). The CDR3 region is CASSLTERSSSYNEQFF. As DNA, the CDR3 is TGTGCCAGCAGCTTGACCGAGCGGTCCAGCTCCTACAATGAGCAGTTCTTC.

The chain uses TRBV5-3 and TRBJ1-5; D unclear. TRBV5-3 is designated an ORF whose function remains uncertain. The V gene lost 5 bases and the J gene lost 5 bases, with 17 bases spanning the gap. CDR3 length equals 15 residues. The CDR3 sequence is CARSRRVRRDQPQHF. The CDR3, as DNA: TGTGCCAGAAGTCGCCGGGTCAGGAGGGATCAGCCCCAGCATTTT.

Here the CDR3 DNA reads TGTGCCAGTAGTTTTACAGGTTCACCCCTCCACTTT. Translated, it gives CASSFTGSPLHF. The V gene is TRBV19, the J gene TRBJ1-6; perhaps TRBD1 as D (5 bases). With 5 bases removed from V and 9 bases from J, the gap between germline ends came to 8 bases. The V gene's germline CDR1 is LNHDA and CDR2 SQIVND (reference sequence). The CDR3 runs to 12 residues.

This clone was seen a single time. J is TRBJ1-1 and V is TRBV10-3; 8 bases map to TRBD1. J lost 0 bases, V lost 0 bases, and 3 bases had no gene match. Germline V gives CDR1 ENHRY, CDR2 SYGVKD. The CDR3 has 16 residues. The CDR3 DNA reads as TGTGCCATCAGTGAGTCGGGGACAGGCATGAACACTGAAGCTTTCTTT. Amino acid sequence: CAISESGTGMNTEAFF.

The chain couples TRBV10-3 to TRBJ2-7; D unclear. V was shortened by 6 bases and J by 0 bases, with 9 bases between the two germline ends. CDR1 ENHRY and CDR2 SYGVKD come from the germline V gene. This CDR3 has 13 amino acids. The CDR3 spells CAISPGSSYEQYF. CDR3 DNA: TGTGCCATCAGCCCGGGTAGCTCCTACGAGCAGTACTTC.

The chain joins TRBV19 to TRBJ2-1; D perhaps matches TRBD2 (5 bases). CDR3 length equals 21 residues. Per the germline V gene, CDR1 is LNHDA and CDR2 is SQIVND (reference sequence). The V and J ends lost 2 bases and 4 bases respectively, with 30 bases between them. The CDR3 sequence is CASSIISGYGKAVGGYNEQFF. In DNA form, the CDR3 reads TGTGCCAGTAGTATAATAAGTGGTTACGGGAAGGCGGTTGGTGGGTACAATGAGCAGTTCTTC.

This sequence joins TRBV28 and TRBJ1-2; 7 positions agree with TRBD1. V lost 6 bases to trimming and J lost 3 bases; unmatched junction nucleotides: 10. Germline CDR1 MDHEN, CDR2 SYDVKM. This CDR3 has 15 amino acids. CDR3 DNA: TGTGCCAGCAGGGTGAGACAGGGAGGAGACTATGGCTACACCTTC. This codes for CASRVRQGGDYGYTF.

This clone appeared a single time. This sequence joins TRBV20-1 and TRBJ1-2; D gene uncertain. V was shortened by 2 bases and J by 8 bases, with 6 bases between the two germline ends. Germline CDR1 is DFQATT and CDR2 is SNEGSKA (reference sequence). The CDR3 runs to 10 residues. The CDR3 nucleotides are TGCAGTGCTAGACCGGAGGGCTACACCTTC. Translation: CSARPEGYTF.

The chain is built from TRBV7-3 and TRBJ2-1; the match to TRBD2 covers 7 bases. The CDR3 has 15 residues. Germline trimming cut 5 bases from V and 5 bases from J; bases unmatched to any gene: 9. Germline CDR1 reads SGHTA; CDR2 reads FQGTGA. CDR3 amino acids: CASSSIRLAHNEQFF. Written as DNA, the CDR3 is TGTGCCAGCAGCAGCATCCGACTAGCCCACAATGAGCAGTTCTTC.

CDR3 protein: CASREDSYNNQPQHF. Here the CDR3 DNA reads TGTGCCAGCAGAGAAGACAGTTACAACAATCAGCCCCAGCATTTT. The J gene is TRBJ1-5, the V gene TRBV7-2, with TRBD1 as a possible D gene (5 bases). CDR1 SGHTA and CDR2 FQGNSA come from the germline V gene. The CDR3 has 15 residues. Trimming took 6 bases from V and 3 from J, leaving 15 bases between them.

The chain uses TRBV7-8 and TRBJ2-4; possible D gene TRBD2, 6 bases. The CDR3 extends over 15 amino acids. The germline CDR1 and CDR2 sequences are SGHVS and FQNEAQ. The V end lost 5 bases, the J end lost 6 bases, and 17 bases lay between the germline ends. As DNA, the CDR3 is TGTGCCAGCAGCGCCCGGGACCTCGGGGGAAACATTCAGTACTTC. The encoded protein is CASSARDLGGNIQYF.

This clone came up once. Distinct nucleotide sequences in the sample also encode this CDR3. V gene TRBV5-1 combines with J gene TRBJ2-5; possible D gene TRBD1, 5 bases. V was cut by 0 bases and J by 5 bases, with 14 bases left in between. CDR3 size: 15 residues. Germline V gives CDR1 SGHRS, CDR2 YFSETQ. The CDR3 protein is CASSLGGQGSETQYF. The CDR3 DNA sequence: TGCGCCAGCAGCTTGGGGGGTCAGGGTTCGGAGACCCAGTACTTC.

The V and J genes are TRBV10-1 and TRBJ2-1; 9 bases are shared with TRBD2. The CDR3 loop spans 15 amino acids. In germline, CDR1 is WNHNN, CDR2 SYGVQD (reference sequence). V shed 6 bases, J shed 3 bases, and the junction held 6 bases outside the gene matches. The CDR3 region is CASRASGTNYNEQFF. CDR3 in DNA: TGCGCCAGCAGGGCTAGCGGGACTAACTACAATGAGCAGTTCTTC.

This chain connects TRBV2 to TRBJ2-1; D not certain. V was clipped by 6 bases and J by 4 bases, with 16 bases between them. The CDR3 consists of 15 residues. From germline, CDR1 is SNHLY and CDR2 FYNNEI. The CDR3 loop reads CASRIPPGSYNEQFF. DNA of the CDR3: TGTGCCAGCAGGATTCCTCCCGGGTCTTACAATGAGCAGTTCTTC. The variable domain in full, completed from reference TRBV2 and TRBJ2-1, reads EPEVTQTPSHQVTQMGQEVILRCVPISNHLYFYWYRQILGQKVEFLVSFYNNEISEKSEIFDDQFSVERPDGSNFTLKIRSTKLEDSAMYFCASRIPPGSYNEQFFGPGTRLTVL.

The CDR3 DNA reads as TGTGCCAGCAGCTTAGAAAGAGGCGAAGGGGGTGAGCAGTTCTTC. Its translation is CASSLERGEGGEQFF. V and J are TRBV11-3 and TRBJ2-1; D may be TRBD1 (6 bases). Germline assignment: CDR1 SGHNT and CDR2 YENEEA. With 0 bases removed from V and 9 bases from J, the gap between germline ends came to 15 bases. The CDR3 totals 15 residues.